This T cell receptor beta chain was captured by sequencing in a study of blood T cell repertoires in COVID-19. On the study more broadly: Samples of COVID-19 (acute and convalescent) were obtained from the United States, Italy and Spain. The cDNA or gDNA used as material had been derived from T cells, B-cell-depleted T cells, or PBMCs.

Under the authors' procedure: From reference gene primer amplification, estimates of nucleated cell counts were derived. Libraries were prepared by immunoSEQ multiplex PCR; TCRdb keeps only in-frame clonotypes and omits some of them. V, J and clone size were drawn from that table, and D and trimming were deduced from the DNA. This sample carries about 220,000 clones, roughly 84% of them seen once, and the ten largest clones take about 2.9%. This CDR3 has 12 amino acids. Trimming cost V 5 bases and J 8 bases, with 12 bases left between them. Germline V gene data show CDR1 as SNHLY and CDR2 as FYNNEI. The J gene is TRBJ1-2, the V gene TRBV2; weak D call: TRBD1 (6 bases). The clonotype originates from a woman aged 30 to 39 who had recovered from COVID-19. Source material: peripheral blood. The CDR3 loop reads CASSWTARGYTF. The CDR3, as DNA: TGTGCCAGCAGTTGGACAGCGAGGGGCTACACCTTC.